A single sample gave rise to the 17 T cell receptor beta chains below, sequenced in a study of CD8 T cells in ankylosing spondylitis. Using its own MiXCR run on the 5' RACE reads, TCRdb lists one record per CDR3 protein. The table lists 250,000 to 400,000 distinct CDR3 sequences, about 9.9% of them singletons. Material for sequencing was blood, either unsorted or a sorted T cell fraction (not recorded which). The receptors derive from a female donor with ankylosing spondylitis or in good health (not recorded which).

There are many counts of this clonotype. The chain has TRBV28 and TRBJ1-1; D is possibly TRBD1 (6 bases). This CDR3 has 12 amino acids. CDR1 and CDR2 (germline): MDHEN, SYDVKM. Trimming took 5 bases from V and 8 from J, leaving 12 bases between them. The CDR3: CASSPFGTEAFF. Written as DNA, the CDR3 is TGTGCCAGCAGTCCCTTTGGGACAGAAGCTTTCTTT.

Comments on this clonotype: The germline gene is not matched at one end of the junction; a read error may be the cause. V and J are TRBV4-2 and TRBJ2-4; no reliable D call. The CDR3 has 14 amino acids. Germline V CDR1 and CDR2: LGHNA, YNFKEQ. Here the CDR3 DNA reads TGTGCCAGCAACCAAGAGTTAGCCAAAAACATTCAGTACTTC. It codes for CASNQELAKNIQYF.

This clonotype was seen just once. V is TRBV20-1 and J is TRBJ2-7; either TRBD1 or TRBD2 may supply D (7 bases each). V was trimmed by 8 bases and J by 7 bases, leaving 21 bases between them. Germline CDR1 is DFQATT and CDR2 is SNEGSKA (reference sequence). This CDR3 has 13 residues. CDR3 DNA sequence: TGCAGTAGTAAGGAGCAGGGGGAGGGTGAGCAGTACTTC. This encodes CSSKEQGEGEQYF.

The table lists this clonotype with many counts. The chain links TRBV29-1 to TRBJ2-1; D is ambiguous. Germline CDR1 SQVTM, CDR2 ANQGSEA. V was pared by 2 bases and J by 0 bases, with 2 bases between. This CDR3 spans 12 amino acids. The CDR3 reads CSVELSYNEQFF. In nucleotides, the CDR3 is TGCAGCGTTGAACTCTCCTACAATGAGCAGTTCTTC.

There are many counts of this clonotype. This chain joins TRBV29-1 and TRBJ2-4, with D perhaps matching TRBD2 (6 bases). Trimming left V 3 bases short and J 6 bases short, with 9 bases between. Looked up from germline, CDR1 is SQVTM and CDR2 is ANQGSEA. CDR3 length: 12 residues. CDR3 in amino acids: CSVEEGSNIQYF. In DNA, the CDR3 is TGCAGCGTTGAGGAGGGTTCAAACATTCAGTACTTC.

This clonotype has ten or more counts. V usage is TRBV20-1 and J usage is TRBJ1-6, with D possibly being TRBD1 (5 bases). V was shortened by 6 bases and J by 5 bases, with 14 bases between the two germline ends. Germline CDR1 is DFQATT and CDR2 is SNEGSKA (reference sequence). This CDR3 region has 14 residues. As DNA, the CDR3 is TGCAGTGCGAACGGACGGGGCAATAATTCACCCCTCCACTTT. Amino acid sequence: CSANGRGNNSPLHF.

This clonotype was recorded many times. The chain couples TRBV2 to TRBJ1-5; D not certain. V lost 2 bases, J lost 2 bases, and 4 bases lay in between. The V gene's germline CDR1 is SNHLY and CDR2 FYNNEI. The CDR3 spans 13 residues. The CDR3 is CASSELGNQPQHF. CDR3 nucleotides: TGTGCCAGCAGTGAATTAGGCAATCAGCCCCAGCATTTT.

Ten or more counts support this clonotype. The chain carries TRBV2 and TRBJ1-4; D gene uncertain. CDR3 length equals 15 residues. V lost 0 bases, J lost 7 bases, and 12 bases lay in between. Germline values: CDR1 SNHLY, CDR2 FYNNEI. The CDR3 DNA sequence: TGTGCCAGCAGTGAAGCAGGTACTCGGGCTGAAAAACTGTTTTTT. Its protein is CASSEAGTRAEKLFF.

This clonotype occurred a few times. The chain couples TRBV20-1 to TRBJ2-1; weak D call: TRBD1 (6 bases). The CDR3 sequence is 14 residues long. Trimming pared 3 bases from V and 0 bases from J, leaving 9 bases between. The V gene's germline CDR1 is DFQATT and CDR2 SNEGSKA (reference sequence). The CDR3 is CSASGQFSYNEQFF. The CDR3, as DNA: TGCAGTGCTAGCGGACAGTTCTCCTACAATGAGCAGTTCTTC.

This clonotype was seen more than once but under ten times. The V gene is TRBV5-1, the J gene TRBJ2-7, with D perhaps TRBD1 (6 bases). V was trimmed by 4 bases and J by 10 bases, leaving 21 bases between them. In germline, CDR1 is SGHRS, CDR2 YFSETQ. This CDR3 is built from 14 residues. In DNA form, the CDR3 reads TGCGCCAGCAGCACGTCACCTGGGGGCTTGGAACAGTACTTC. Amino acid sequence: CASSTSPGGLEQYF.

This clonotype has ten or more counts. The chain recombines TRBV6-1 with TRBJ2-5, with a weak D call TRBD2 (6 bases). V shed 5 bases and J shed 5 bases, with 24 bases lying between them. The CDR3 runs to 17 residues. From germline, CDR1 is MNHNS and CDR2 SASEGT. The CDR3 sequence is CASSKLSPGRGGETQYF. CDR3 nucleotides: TGTGCCAGCAGTAAGCTTAGTCCGGGACGCGGAGGGGAGACCCAGTACTTC.

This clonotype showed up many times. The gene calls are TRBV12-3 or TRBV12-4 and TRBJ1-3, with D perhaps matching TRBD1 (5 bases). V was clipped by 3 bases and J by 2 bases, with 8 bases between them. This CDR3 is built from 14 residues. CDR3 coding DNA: TGTGCCAGCAGTTTCAGGGAGGCTGGAAACACCATATATTTT. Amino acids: CASSFREAGNTIYF.

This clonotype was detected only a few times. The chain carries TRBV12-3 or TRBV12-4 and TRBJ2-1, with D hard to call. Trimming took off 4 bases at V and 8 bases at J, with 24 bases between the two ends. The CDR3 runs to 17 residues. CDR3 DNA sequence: TGTGCCAGCAGTTACCCTGTAAGCGACCCCCTCGGCGATGAGCAGTTCTTC. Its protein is CASSYPVSDPLGDEQFF.

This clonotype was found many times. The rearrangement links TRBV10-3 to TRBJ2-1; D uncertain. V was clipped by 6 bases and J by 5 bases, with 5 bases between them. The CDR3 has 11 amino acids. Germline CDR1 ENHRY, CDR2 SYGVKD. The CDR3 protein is CAIRDNNEQFF. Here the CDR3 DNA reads TGTGCCATCAGGGATAACAATGAGCAGTTCTTC.

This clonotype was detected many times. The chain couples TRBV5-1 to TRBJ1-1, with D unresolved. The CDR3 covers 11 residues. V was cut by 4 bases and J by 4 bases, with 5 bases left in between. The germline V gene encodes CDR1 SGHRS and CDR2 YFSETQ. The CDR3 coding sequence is TGCGCCAGCAGCCACCGCACTGAAGCTTTCTTT. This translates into CASSHRTEAFF.

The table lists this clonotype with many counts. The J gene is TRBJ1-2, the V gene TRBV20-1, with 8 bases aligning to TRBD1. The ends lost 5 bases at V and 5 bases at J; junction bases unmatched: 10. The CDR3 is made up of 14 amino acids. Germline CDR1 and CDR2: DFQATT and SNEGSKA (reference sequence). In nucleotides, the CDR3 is TGCAGTGCTCCCCATCGGACAGGGAAATATGGCTACACCTTC. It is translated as CSAPHRTGKYGYTF.

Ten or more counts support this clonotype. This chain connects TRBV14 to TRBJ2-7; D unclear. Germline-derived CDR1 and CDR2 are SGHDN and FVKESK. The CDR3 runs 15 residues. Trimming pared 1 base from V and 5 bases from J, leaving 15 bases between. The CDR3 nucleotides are TGTGCCAGCAGCCAAGTTCTGGGAATTTCTCACGAGCAGTACTTC. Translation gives CASSQVLGISHEQYF.